This is a list of T cell receptor beta chains from one sample in a study of technical replicates of blood from four donors. Using immunoSEQ multiplex PCR, the repertoire was profiled, and TCRdb retains in-frame clones only, with some absent. The sample yields 60,000 to 75,000 clones, 95% to 97% seen once. Sample: T cells isolated from PBMCs. All receptors derive from a human donor in good health. CDR3s include the opening cysteine and the closing phenylalanine or tryptophan. Fields, in order: V gene, clone size, D gene, J gene, CDR3 DNA, CDR3 protein. D genes are given only for firm matches. Clone size is shown for a subset of rows, as once, few, many or a class of expanded clone.

TRBV9	.	TRBD1	TRBJ1-5	TGTGCCAGCAGCGTAGAACCAGGGGGGAATCAGCCCCAGCATTTT	CASSVEPGGNQPQHF
TRBV28	.	TRBD1	TRBJ1-1	TGTGCCAGCAGTCCGGACAGGGGAGGAGGGGCTGAAGCTTTCTTT	CASSPDRGGGAEAFF
TRBV4-1	.	.	TRBJ2-7	TGCGCCAGCAGCCCCAGCGGAAGCTCCTACGAGCAGTACTTC	CASSPSGSSYEQYF
TRBV27	.	.	TRBJ1-1	TGTGCCAGCAGTTTAGGGGGCGTGAACACTGAAGCTTTCTTT	CASSLGGVNTEAFF
TRBV27	once	TRBD2	TRBJ2-7	TGTGCCAGCAGTTTAGGGACTAACTACGAGCAGTACTTC	CASSLGTNYEQYF
TRBV6-4	.	.	TRBJ1-1	TGTGCCAGCAGTGAGAGCGGGCAAGCCCTTAGGACTGAAGCTTTCTTT	CASSESGQALRTEAFF
TRBV7-2	.	TRBD2	TRBJ2-1	TGTGCCAGCAGCCCTGGACTAGCGGTAACCTCCTACAATGAGCAGTTCTTC	CASSPGLAVTSYNEQFF
TRBV6-1	.	TRBD1	TRBJ1-2	TGTGCCAGCAGTGAAGCGGGGGACAGCTATGGCTACACCTTC	CASSEAGDSYGYTF
TRBV7-9	.	.	TRBJ2-5	TGTGCCAGCAGCCCCACACGCGGGATAGAGACCCAGTACTTC	CASSPTRGIETQYF
TRBV19	.	.	TRBJ1-2	TGTGCCAGTAGTTTATCAGGGACAACATCCTCCGGCTACACCTTC	CASSLSGTTSSGYTF
TRBV4-1	.	TRBD1	TRBJ2-7	TGCGCCAGCAGCCAAGACTCCTCAACAGGGGCCTACGAGCAGTACTTC	CASSQDSSTGAYEQYF